This T cell receptor (beta chain) was found in a study of human T cells and chemical hapten exposure. Time point described: patch test 1, 2 weeks after DPC sensitization. Noted treatment: therapeutic diphenylcyclopropenone sensitization with weekly scalp DPC. Ahead of each patch test application, blood was drawn. Unfractionated whole blood yielded the extracted total RNA. In germline, CDR1 is SEHNR, CDR2 FQNEAQ (reference sequence). The CDR3 contains 16 residues. The V and J ends lost 1 base and 4 bases respectively, with 11 bases between them. This clonotype has more than one count but fewer than ten. TCRdb re-called the RACE reads with MiXCR, one entry per CDR3 protein. The profile shows over 95,000 distinct CDR3 sequences, around 12% of them singletons.

This TCR was recovered from a woman aged 40 to 50 with alopecia areata. Some clones in this sample may be carry-over from other donors' samples. This chain connects TRBV7-9 to TRBJ2-6, with D uncertain. The material sequenced was whole blood, taken in connection with sensitization to the hapten diphenylcyclopropenone (DPC). The CDR3 region has the DNA TGTGCCAGCAGCTTAGGAGTAGGCCCCGGGGCCAACGTCCTGACTTTC. Its translation: CASSLGVGPGANVLTF.